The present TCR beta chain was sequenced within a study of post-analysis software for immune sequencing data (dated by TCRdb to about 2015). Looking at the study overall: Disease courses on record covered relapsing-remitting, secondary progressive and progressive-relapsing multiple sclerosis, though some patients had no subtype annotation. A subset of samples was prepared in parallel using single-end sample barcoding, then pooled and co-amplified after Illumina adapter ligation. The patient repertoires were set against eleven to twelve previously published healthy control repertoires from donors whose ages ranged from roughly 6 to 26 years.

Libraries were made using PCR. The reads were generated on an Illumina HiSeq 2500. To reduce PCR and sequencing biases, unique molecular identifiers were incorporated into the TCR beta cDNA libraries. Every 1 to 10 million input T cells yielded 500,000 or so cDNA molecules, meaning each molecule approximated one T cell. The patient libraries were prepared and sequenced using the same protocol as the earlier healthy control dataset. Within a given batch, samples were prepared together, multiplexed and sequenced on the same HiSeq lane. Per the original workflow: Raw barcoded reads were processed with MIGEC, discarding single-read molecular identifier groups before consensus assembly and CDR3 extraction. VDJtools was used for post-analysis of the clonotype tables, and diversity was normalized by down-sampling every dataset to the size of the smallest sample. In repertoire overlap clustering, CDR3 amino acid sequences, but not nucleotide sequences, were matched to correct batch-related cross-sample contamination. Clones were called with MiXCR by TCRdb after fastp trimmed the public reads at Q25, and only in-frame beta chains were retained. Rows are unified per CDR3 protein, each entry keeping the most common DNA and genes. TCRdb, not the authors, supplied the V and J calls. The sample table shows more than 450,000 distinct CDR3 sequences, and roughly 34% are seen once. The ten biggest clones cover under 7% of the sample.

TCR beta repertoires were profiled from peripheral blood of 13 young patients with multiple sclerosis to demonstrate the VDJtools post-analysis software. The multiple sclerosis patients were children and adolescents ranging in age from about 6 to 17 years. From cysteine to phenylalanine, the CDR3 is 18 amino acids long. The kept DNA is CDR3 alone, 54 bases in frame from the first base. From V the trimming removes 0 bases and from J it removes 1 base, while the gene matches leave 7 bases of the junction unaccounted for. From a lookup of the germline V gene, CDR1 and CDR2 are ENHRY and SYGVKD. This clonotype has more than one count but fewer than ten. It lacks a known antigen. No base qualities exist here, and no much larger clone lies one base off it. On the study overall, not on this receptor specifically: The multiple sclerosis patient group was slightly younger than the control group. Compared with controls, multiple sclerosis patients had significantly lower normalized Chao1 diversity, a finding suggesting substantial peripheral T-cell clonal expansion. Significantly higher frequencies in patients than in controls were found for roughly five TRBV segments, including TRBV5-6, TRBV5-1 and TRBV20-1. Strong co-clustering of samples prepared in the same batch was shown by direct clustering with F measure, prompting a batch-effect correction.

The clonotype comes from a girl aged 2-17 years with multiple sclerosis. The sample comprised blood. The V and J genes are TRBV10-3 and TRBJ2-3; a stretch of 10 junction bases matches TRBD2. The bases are TGTGCCATCAGTGAGTCAAGCGGGGGGGCCTTTGGCACAGATACGCAGTATTTT. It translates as CAISESSGGAFGTDTQYF.